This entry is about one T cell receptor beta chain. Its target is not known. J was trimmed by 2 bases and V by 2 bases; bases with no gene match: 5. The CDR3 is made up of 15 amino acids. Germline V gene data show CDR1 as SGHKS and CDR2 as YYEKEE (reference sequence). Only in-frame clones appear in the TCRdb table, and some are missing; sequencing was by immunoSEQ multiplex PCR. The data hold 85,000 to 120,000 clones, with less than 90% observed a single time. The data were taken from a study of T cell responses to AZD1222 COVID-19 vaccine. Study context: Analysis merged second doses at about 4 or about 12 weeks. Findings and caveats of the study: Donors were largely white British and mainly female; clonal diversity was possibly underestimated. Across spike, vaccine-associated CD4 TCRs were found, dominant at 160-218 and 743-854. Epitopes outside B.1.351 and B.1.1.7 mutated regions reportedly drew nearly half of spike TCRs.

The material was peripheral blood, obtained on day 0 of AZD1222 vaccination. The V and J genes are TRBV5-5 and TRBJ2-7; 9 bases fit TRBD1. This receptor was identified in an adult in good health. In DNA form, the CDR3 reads TGTGCCAGCAGCTTTGACAGGGGGTTTGCCTACGAGCAGTACTTC. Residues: CASSFDRGFAYEQYF.